Listed below are T cell receptor beta chains from one sample, sequenced in a study of blood T cell repertoires in COVID-19. Method: immunoSEQ multiplex PCR; TCRdb's copy keeps in-frame clones and lacks some. This sample has about 160,000 clones; 70% to 90% occur once, and the top ten carry 2.5% to 3%. The sample taken for sequencing was peripheral blood. The receptors were gathered from a man aged 60 to 75 with acute or convalescent COVID-19. The CDR3 runs from the conserved cysteine through the conserved F or W. A row's size may be missing; if present it is once, few, many or a size class.

v_gene: TRBV12-3/TRBV12-4
j_gene: TRBJ2-7
abundance: -
CDR3aa: CASSASYEQYF

v_gene: TRBV19
j_gene: TRBJ1-3
abundance: -
CDR3aa: CASSPPSVGNTIYF

v_gene: TRBV7-2
j_gene: TRBJ2-7
abundance: -
CDR3aa: CASRPLSGAYEQYF

v_gene: TRBV5-1
j_gene: TRBJ2-3
abundance: -
CDR3aa: CASTGLAGVSTDTQYF

v_gene: TRBV6-5
j_gene: TRBJ2-2
abundance: few
CDR3aa: CASRRDRDTGELFF

v_gene: TRBV7-2
j_gene: TRBJ1-6
abundance: -
CDR3aa: CASSLAGVSPLHF

v_gene: TRBV3-1/TRBV3-2
j_gene: TRBJ1-1
abundance: -
CDR3aa: CASSLGQLNTEAFF

v_gene: TRBV7-6
j_gene: TRBJ1-5
abundance: -
CDR3aa: CASSLGDRGNQPQHF

v_gene: TRBV11-3
j_gene: TRBJ2-7
abundance: -
CDR3aa: CASSLDDGAYEQYF

v_gene: TRBV5-1
j_gene: TRBJ1-4
abundance: -
CDR3aa: CASSLGQGNEKLFF

v_gene: TRBV19
j_gene: TRBJ1-2
abundance: once
CDR3aa: CASSPGATAYWDGYTF

v_gene: TRBV19
j_gene: TRBJ1-1
abundance: few
CDR3aa: CASTLERSMNTEAFF

v_gene: TRBV5-5
j_gene: TRBJ1-5
abundance: few
CDR3aa: CASSPHAGGQPQHF